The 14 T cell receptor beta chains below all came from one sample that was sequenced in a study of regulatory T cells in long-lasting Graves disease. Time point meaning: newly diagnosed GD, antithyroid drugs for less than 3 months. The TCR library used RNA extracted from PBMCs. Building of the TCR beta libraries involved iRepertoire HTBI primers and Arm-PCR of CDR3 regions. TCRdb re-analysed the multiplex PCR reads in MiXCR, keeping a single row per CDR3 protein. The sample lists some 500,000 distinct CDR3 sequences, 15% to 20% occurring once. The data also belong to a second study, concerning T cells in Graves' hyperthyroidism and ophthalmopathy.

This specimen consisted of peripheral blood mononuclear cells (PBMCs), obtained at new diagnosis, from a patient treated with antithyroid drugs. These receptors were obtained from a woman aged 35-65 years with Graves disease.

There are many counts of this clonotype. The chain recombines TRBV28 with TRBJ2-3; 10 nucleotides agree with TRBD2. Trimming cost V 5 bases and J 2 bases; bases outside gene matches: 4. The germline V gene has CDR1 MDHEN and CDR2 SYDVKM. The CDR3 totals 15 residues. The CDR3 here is CASSRSGGITDTQYF. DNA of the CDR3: TGTGCCAGCAGTCGTAGCGGGGGGATCACAGATACGCAGTATTTT.

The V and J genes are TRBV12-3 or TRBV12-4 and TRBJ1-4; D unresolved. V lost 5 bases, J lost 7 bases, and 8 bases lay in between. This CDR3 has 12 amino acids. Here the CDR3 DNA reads TGTGCCAGCAGTAATATGGGTGAAAAACTGTTTTTT. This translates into CASSNMGEKLFF.

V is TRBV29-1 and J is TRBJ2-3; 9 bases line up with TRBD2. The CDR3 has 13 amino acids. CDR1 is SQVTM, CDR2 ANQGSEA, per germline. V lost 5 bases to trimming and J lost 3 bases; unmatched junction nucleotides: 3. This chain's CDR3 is CSVSGGRTDTQYF. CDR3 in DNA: TGCAGCGTTAGCGGGGGGCGGACAGATACGCAGTATTTT.

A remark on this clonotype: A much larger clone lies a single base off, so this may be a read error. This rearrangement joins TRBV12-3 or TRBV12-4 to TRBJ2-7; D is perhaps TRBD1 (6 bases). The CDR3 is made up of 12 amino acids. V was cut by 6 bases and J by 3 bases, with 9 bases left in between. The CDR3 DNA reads TGTGCCAGCAGGGACAGTTTCTACGAGCAGTACTTC. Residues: CASRDSFYEQYF.

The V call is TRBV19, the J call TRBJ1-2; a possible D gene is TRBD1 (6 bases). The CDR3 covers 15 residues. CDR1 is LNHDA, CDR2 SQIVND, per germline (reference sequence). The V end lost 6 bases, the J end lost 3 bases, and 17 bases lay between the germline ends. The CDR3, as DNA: TGTGCCAGTAGGGCAGATTCCGCAGGGGACTATGGCTACACCTTC. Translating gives CASRADSAGDYGYTF.

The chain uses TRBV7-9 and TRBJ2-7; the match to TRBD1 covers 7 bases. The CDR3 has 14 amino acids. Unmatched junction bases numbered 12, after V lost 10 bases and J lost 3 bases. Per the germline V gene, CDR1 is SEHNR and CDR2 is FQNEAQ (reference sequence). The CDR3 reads CAINRGPSSYEQYF. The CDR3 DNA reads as TGTGCCATCAACAGGGGACCCTCAAGCTACGAGCAGTACTTC.

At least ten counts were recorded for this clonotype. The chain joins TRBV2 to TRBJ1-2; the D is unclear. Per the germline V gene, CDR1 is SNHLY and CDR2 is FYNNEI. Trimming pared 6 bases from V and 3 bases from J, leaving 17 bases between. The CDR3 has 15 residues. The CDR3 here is CASRSTPTVDYGYTF. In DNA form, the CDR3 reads TGTGCCAGCAGGTCGACACCTACTGTGGACTATGGCTACACCTTC.

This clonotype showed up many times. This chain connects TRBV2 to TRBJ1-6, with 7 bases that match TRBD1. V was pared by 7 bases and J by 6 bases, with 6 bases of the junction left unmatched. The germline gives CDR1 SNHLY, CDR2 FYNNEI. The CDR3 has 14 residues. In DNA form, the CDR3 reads TGTGCCAGCACTGGGGACAGCTTTAATTCACCCCTCCACTTT. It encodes CASTGDSFNSPLHF.

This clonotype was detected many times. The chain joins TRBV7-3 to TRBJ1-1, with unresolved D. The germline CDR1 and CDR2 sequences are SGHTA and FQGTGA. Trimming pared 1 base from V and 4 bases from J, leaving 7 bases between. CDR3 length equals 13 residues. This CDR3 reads CASSLRGTTEAFF. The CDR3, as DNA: TGTGCCAGCAGCTTAAGGGGAACCACTGAAGCTTTCTTT.

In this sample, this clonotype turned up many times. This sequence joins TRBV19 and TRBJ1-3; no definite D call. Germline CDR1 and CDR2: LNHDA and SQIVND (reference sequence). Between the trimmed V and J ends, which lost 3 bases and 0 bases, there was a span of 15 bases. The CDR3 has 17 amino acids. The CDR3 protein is CASSIPWKILSGNTIYF. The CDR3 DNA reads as TGTGCCAGTAGTATCCCGTGGAAGATACTCTCTGGAAACACCATATATTTT.

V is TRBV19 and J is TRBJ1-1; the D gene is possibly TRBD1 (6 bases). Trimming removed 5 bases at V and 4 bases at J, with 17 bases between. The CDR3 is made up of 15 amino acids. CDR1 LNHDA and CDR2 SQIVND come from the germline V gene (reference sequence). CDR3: CASSWGGGEFTEAFF. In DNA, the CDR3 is TGTGCCAGTAGTTGGGGGGGCGGTGAGTTCACTGAAGCTTTCTTT.

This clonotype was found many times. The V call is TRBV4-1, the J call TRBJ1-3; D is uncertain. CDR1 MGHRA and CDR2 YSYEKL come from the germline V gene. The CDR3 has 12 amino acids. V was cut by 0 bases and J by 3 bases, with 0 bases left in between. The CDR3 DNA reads TGCGCCAGCAGCCAAGATGGAAACACCATATATTTT. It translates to CASSQDGNTIYF.

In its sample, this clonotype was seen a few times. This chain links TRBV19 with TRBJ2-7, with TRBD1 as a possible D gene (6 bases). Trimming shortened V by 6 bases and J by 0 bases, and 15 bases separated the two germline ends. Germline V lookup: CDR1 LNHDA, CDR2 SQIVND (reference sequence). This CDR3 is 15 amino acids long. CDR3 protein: CASSPGHWSSYEQYF. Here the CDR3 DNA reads TGTGCCAGTAGCCCGGGACACTGGAGCTCCTACGAGCAGTACTTC.

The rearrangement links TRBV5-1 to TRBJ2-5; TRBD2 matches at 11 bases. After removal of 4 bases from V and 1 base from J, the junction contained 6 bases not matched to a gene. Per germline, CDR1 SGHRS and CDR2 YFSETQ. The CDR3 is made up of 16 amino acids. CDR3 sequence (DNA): TGCGCCAGCAGCAATCCTAGCGGGGGGCCCCAAGAGACCCAGTACTTC. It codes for CASSNPSGGPQETQYF.